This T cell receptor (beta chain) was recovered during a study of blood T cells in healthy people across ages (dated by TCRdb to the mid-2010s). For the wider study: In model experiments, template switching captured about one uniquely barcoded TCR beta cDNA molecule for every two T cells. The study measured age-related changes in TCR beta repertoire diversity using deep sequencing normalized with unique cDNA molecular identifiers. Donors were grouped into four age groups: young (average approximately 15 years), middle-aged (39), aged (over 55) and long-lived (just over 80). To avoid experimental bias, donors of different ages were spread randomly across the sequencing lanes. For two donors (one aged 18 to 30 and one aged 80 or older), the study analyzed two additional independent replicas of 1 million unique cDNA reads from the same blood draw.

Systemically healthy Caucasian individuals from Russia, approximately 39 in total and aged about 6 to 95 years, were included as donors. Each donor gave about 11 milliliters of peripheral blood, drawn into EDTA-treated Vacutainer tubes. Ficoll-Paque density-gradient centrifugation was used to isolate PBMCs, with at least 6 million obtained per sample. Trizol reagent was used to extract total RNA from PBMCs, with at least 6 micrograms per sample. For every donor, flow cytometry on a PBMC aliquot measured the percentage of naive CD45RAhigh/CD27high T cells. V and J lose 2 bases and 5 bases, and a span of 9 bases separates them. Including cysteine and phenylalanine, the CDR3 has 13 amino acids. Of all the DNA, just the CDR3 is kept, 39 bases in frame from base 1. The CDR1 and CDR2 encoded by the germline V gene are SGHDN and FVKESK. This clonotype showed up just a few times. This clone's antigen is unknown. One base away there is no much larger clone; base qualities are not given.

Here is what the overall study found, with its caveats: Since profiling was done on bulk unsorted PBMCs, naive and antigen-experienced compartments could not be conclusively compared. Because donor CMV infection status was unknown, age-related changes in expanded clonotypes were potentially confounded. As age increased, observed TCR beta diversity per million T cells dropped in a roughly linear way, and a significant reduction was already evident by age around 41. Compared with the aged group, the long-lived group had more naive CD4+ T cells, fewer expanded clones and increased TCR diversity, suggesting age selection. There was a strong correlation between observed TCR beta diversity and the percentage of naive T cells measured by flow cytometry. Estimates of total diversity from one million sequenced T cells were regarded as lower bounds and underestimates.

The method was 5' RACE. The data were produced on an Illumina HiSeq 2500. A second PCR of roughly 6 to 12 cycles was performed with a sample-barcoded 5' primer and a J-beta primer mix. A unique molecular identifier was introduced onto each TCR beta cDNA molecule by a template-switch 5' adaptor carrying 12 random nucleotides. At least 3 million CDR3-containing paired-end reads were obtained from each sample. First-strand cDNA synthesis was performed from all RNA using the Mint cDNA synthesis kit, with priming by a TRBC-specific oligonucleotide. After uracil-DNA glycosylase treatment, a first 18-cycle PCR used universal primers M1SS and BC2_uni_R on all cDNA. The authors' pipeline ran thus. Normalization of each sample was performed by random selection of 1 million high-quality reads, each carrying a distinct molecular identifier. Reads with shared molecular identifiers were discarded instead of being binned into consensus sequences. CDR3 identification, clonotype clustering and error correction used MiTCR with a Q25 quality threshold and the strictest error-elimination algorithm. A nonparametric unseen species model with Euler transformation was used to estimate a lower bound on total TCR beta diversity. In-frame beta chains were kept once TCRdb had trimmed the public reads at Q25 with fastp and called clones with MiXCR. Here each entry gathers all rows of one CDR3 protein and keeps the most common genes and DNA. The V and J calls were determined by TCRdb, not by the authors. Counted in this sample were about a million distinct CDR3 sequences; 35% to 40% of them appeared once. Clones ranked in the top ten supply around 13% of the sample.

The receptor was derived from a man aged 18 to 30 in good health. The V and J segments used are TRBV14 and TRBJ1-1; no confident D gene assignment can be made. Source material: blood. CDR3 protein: CASSQMGRTEAFF. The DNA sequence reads TGTGCCAGCAGCCAAATGGGCCGGACTGAAGCTTTCTTT. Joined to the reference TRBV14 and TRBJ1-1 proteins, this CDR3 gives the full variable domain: EAGVTQFPSHSVIEKGQTVTLRCDPISGHDNLYWYRRVMGKEIKFLLHFVKESKQDESGMPNNRFLAERTGGTYSTLKVQPAELEDSGVYFCASSQMGRTEAFFGQGTRLTVV.